This T cell receptor (beta chain) was captured in a study of T cell responses to AZD1222 COVID-19 vaccine. As for the study in general: Some second doses came at about 4 weeks and others at about 12 weeks; these were pooled. Whole-study results and caveats: Across spike, vaccine-associated CD4 TCRs were found, dominant at 160-218 and 743-854. Donors in the cohort were predominantly white British and more often female, and clonal diversity was possibly underestimated.

V gave up 9 bases and J gave up 2 bases, with 14 bases separating them. Looked up from germline, CDR1 is LNHDA and CDR2 is SQIVND (reference sequence). This CDR3 is 14 amino acids long. The table came from immunoSEQ multiplex PCR; TCRdb's copy has only in-frame clones and leaves some out. In the table there are 75,000 to 100,000 clones, 85% to 90% of which are singletons. As to this clone: Its antigen is undetermined.

This clonotype was sampled from an adult in good health. This specimen consisted of peripheral blood, obtained on day 0 of AZD1222 vaccination. The chain couples TRBV19 to TRBJ1-5; D might be TRBD1 (5 bases). This CDR3 is CASRSVGGNQPQHF. The CDR3 DNA follows: TGTGCCAGCCGAAGTGTAGGGGGCAATCAGCCCCAGCATTTT. The variable domain in full, completed from reference TRBV19 and TRBJ1-5, reads DGGITQSPKYLFRKEGQNVTLSCEQNLNHDAMYWYRQDPGQGLRLIYYSQIVNDFQKGDIAEGYSVSREKKESFPLTVTSAQKNPTAFYLCASRSVGGNQPQHFGDGTRLSIL.